This T cell receptor (beta chain) derives from a study of cytomegalovirus exposure and HLA in healthy donors. The study, taken as a whole, reports: Sequences of the TCR beta chain were said to predict the HLA-A and HLA-B alleles of most subjects accurately. A further, later analysis showed that HLA-associated TCR beta chains (compared with equally common others) were more clonally expanded. Confirmation was obtained in vitro that a few CMV-associated chains are specific for CMV antigens. Among TCR beta chains, those listed as cytomegalovirus-associated numbered some 160.

As concerns this clone: Antigen specificity is unknown.

This CDR3 spans 19 amino acids. The germline V gene has CDR1 SGHAT and CDR2 FQNNGV. V dropped 3 bases and J dropped 3; count of bases not matched to a gene: 12. It was with 60 Vbeta and 13 Jbeta primers that the PCR ran. This table comes from immunoSEQ multiplex PCR, and its TCRdb copy is limited to in-frame clones, with some not included. The sample includes about 210,000 clones, more than 75% of them seen just once. This sequence originates from a male donor in good health and CMV-seropositive. This chain joins TRBV11-2 and TRBJ2-1, with 12 nucleotides matching TRBD2. Sequenced material: PBMCs. The CDR3 DNA is TGTGCCAGCAGCTTCTACCCCCGGACTAGCGGGGCTTACTACAATGAGCAGTTCTTC. Its protein is CASSFYPRTSGAYYNEQFF.